These 18 T cell receptor beta chains originate from one sample sequenced in a study of synovial regulatory T cells in juvenile arthritis. TCRdb's copy holds only in-frame clones and misses some; the assay was immunoSEQ multiplex PCR. The table lists roughly 10,000 clones. The sample comprised Treg cells from blood. The subset: remaining (HLA-DR-negative) circulating blood Treg cells. These receptors came from a donor younger than 30 with juvenile idiopathic arthritis.

The CDR3 loop reads CSFGQGLAKNIQYF. The rearrangement uses TRBV29-1 and TRBJ2-4; the TCRdb D gene call, TRBD1, has no DNA to confirm it. CDR3 length: 14 amino acids. There is no recorded DNA. Germline CDR1 and CDR2: SQVTM and ANQGSEA.

V is TRBV19 and J is TRBJ1-3. This CDR3 is 11 amino acids long. No DNA is recorded. The germline V gene encodes CDR1 LNHDA and CDR2 SQIVND (reference sequence). The CDR3 reads CASRGGNTIYF.

The V and J genes are TRBV7-2 and TRBJ1-2. Germline lookup yields CDR1 SGHTA and CDR2 FQGNSA. This CDR3 spans 18 amino acids. This entry has no DNA. CDR3 loop: CASSLGPGGGPGNYGYTF.

V and J are TRBV14 and TRBJ2-3; TCRdb gives TRBD1 as the D gene, but with no DNA this cannot be confirmed. Germline V gives CDR1 SGHDN, CDR2 FVKESK. The CDR3 consists of 12 residues. No DNA accompanies this entry. CDR3: CASSQNRVTQYF.

V is TRBV6-5 and J is TRBJ1-1. Germline loops: CDR1 MNHEY, CDR2 SVGAGI. CDR3 size: 13 residues. No DNA accompanies this entry. Here the CDR3 reads CASSYSFLTEAFF.

The V and J genes are TRBV5-1 and TRBJ1-1. This CDR3 has 13 amino acids. The DNA sequence is not available. Germline lookup yields CDR1 SGHRS and CDR2 YFSETQ. The CDR3: CASSLASGSEAFF. Filled out from reference TRBV5-1 and TRBJ1-1, the complete variable domain reads KAGVTQTPRYLIKTRGQQVTLSCSPISGHRSVSWYQQTPGQGLQFLFEYFSETQRNKGNFPGRFSGRQFSNSRSEMNVSTLELGDSALYLCASSLASGSEAFFGQGTRLTVV.

CDR3 sequence reads: CASSPRDSYSPLHF. This chain connects TRBV18 to TRBJ1-6; TCRdb names TRBD1, which stays unverified in the absence of DNA. CDR3 length: 14 amino acids. No DNA sequence is on record. The germline V gene has CDR1 KGHSH and CDR2 LQKENI.

The CDR3 sequence: CAIKGGEDTQYF. The chain carries TRBV10-3 and TRBJ2-3; TCRdb calls TRBD1, which cannot be checked without DNA. This CDR3 is 12 amino acids long. No DNA is listed. Germline CDR1 and CDR2: ENHRY and SYGVKD.

This chain uses TRBV10-3 with TRBJ1-1; the TRBD1 assignment by TCRdb is unverifiable without DNA. Germline CDR1 and CDR2: ENHRY and SYGVKD. The CDR3 covers 13 residues. The protein alone is recorded here. This CDR3 reads CATRDRMNTEAFF.

This chain uses TRBV7-2 with TRBJ2-1; the D call of TRBD2 rests on TCRdb alone, since no DNA is present to check it. Germline loops: CDR1 SGHTA, CDR2 FQGNSA. The CDR3 sequence is 16 residues long. No DNA appears here. CDR3 protein: CASSLAPASSYNEQFF.

The chain employs TRBV7-8 and TRBJ1-6. Germline CDR1 and CDR2: SGHVS and FQNEAQ. This CDR3 has 17 amino acids. No DNA sequence is on record. This chain's CDR3 is CASSLGPLGSYNSPLHF.

This sequence joins TRBV7-2 and TRBJ2-7. This CDR3 comprises 13 residues. Only the protein is available. Germline assignment: CDR1 SGHTA and CDR2 FQGNSA. Here the CDR3 reads CASSIGTAYEQYF.

The chain combines TRBV7-8 with TRBJ2-7; TCRdb designates TRBD2, a call that cannot be tested without DNA. The CDR3 length is 14 residues. No DNA sequence was recorded. Germline V CDR1 and CDR2: SGHVS, FQNEAQ. CDR3 loop: CASSRMTTSYEQYF.

The chain employs TRBV18 and TRBJ1-1; TCRdb picks TRBD1, but there is no DNA to check that call. CDR1 is KGHSH, CDR2 LQKENI, per germline. The CDR3 spans 15 residues. No DNA has been recorded. The CDR3: CASSPSRQQNTEAFF.

The chain employs TRBV11-2 and TRBJ2-5; the TCRdb D gene call, TRBD2, has no DNA to confirm it. In germline, CDR1 is SGHAT, CDR2 FQNNGV. This CDR3 has 13 residues. No DNA is given. The CDR3 region is CASSLASSYEQYF.

This chain uses TRBV30 with TRBJ2-5; TCRdb selects TRBD2, and the lack of DNA leaves this call unchecked. The CDR3 has 18 amino acids. DNA was not recorded. Germline CDR1 is GTSNPN and CDR2 is SVGIG (reference sequence). CDR3 amino acids: CAWMRAVGVAGGRETQYF.

The chain recombines TRBV29-1 with TRBJ1-1; the D call of TRBD1 rests on TCRdb alone, since no DNA is present to check it. There are 12 residues in the CDR3. This entry has no DNA. CDR1 and CDR2 from the germline V gene are SQVTM and ANQGSEA. CDR3 in amino acids: CSYRGLNTEAFF.

The genes are TRBV7-2 and TRBJ2-5; TCRdb indicates TRBD1, and absent DNA this call remains unverified. Per the germline V gene, CDR1 is SGHTA and CDR2 is FQGNSA. This CDR3 is 16 amino acids long. The nucleotide record is missing. The CDR3 spells CASSGSGLSREETQYF.